The T cell receptor beta chain under discussion was sequenced for a study of CD4 T cells in relation to SARS-CoV-2 and coronaviruses. Looking at the study overall: PBMCs were cultured with antigen for roughly nine days before TCR beta sequencing.

Measured with immunoSEQ multiplex PCR; TCRdb has only the in-frame clones, and not every one. The data hold 28,000 or so clones, with 65% to 80% observed a single time. Study outcomes and limitations: Compared with monoreactive clones, crossreactive clones showed significantly weaker SARS-CoV-2 expansion. About 65% of donors had memory CD4+ clonotypes crossrecognizing SARS-CoV-2 and common cold coronavirus spike.

The unexposed donors gave CD4+ T cells in about 2010-2019, prior to COVID-19. Isolation of CD4+ T cells took place after roughly nine days in culture. On days 3 and 7, cultures got half fresh IL-2 medium. As for this clone: Its antigen is as yet unknown.

V was pared by 6 bases and J by 15 bases, with 15 bases of the junction left unmatched. The CDR3 extends over 15 amino acids. From germline, CDR1 is SGHTA and CDR2 FQGNSA. Sequenced material: CD4+ T cells from PBMCs, cultured in vitro. The receptor's source is a human donor in good health. V and J are TRBV7-2 and TRBJ2-1, with 12 positions matching TRBD2. The CDR3 DNA reads TGTGCCAGCAGTCCTGCTCTAGCGGGAGGGTTGGGCCGGTTCTTC. Translated, it gives CASSPALAGGLGRFF. Full variable domain (rest looked up from reference TRBV7-2 and TRBJ2-1): GAGVSQSPSNKVTEKGKDVELRCDPISGHTALYWYRQSLGQGLEFLIYFQGNSAPDKSGLPSDRFSAERTGGSVSTLTIQRTQQEDSAVYLCASSPALAGGLGRFFGPGTRLTVL.